This T cell receptor (beta chain) originates from a study of CD8 T cells in Susac syndrome. Random hexamers primed reverse transcription of about 0.45 to 1 ug RNA. One entry per CDR3 protein results from TCRdb running MiXCR on the immunoSEQ multiplex PCR reads. This sample has 84,000 or so distinct CDR3 sequences; approximately 96% occur once, and the top ten carry around 0.41%. The V gene lost 2 bases and the J gene lost 3 bases, with 13 bases spanning the gap. This CDR3 is built from 15 residues. Germline V gene lookup returns CDR1 LGHNA and CDR2 YSLEER. The specimen was CD8+ T cells from PBMCs. This clonotype was obtained from a human donor with Susac syndrome. The J gene is TRBJ1-1, the V gene TRBV4-3; D gene uncertain. CDR3 nucleotide sequence: TGCGCCAGCAGCCAATTCATAGGAGGAGACACTGAAGCTTTCTTT. Amino acid sequence: CASSQFIGGDTEAFF.